The present T cell receptor (beta chain) was sequenced within a study of T-cell memory formation after mild COVID-19. Study-wide results and limits: The pre-infection memory compartment contained some responding clones, suggesting cross-reactive memory joined. SARS-CoV-2 specificity was not confirmed for second-wave clones peaking on day 37. The study found contracting CD4+ clones mainly in CM and EM and contracting CD8+ clones in EMRA.

A note on this clonotype: Its target is unknown.

J gave up 7 bases and V 8 bases, and 14 bases lay outside the gene matches. CDR3 size: 15 residues. Germline CDR1 SNHLY, CDR2 FYNNEI. TCRdb processed the 5' RACE reads anew with MiXCR; each CDR3 protein has one entry. Here the sample spans tens of thousands of distinct CDR3 sequences, roughly 21% being singletons. The sequencing input was PBMCs or a T cell subset sorted from them (not recorded which). The gene calls are TRBV2 and TRBJ2-1, with 7 positions matching TRBD1. The receptor comes from an adult who had mild COVID-19 (a few samples of this study predate the infection). Cell type and time point are not known. The DNA of the CDR3 is TGTGCCAGCGAGACCGGGACAGATCTTACGAATGAGCAGTTCTTC. Amino acid sequence: CASETGTDLTNEQFF.